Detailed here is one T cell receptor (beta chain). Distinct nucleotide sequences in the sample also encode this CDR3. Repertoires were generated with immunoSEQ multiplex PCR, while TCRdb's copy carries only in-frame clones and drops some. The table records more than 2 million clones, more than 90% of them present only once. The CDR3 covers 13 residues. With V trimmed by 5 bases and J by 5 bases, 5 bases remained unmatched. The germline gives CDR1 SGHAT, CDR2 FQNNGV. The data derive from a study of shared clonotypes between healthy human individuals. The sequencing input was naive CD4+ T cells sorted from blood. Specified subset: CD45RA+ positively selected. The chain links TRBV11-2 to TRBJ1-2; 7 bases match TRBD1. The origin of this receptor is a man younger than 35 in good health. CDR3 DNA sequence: TGTGCCAGCAGCCTGGGACAGATTTATGGCTACACCTTC. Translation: CASSLGQIYGYTF.